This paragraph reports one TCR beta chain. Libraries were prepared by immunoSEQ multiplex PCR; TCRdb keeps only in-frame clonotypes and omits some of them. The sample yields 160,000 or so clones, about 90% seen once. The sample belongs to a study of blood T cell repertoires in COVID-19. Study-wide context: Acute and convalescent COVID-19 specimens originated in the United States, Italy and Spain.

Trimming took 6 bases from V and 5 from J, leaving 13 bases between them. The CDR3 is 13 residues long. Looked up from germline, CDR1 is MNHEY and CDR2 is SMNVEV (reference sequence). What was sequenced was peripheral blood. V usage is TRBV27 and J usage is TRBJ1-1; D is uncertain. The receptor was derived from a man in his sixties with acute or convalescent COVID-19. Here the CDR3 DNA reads TGTGCCAGCAGCCTCGGACTAGGGACTGAAGCTTTCTTT. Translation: CASSLGLGTEAFF.